A selection of T cell receptor beta chains follows, all from one sample in a study of CD8 T cells in Susac syndrome. Each CDR3 protein is one row after TCRdb ran MiXCR on the immunoSEQ multiplex PCR reads. The repertoire holds approximately 190,000 distinct CDR3 sequences, 95% seen once, with 0.15% to 0.2% in the top ten. Sequences were obtained from CD8+ T cells from PBMCs. The receptor source for this set is a human donor with Susac syndrome. Both conserved end residues are part of each CDR3. A D gene is named only where the DNA matches it firmly. The size of a clone is reported for some rows only, either as once, few or many, or as a class for expanded clones.

j_call clone_size v_call d_call cdr3_aa cdr3_nt
TRBJ2-6 NA TRBV4-2 NA CASSQDHWGTGANVLTF TGTGCCAGCAGCCAAGATCATTGGGGGACTGGGGCCAACGTCCTGACTTTC
TRBJ1-1 NA TRBV7-9 NA CASSYTGEAFF TGTGCCAGCAGCTATACAGGTGAAGCTTTCTTT
TRBJ1-4 NA TRBV13 NA CASSRPDGVGKKLFF TGTGCCAGCAGCCGACCCGACGGGGTGGGAAAAAAACTGTTTTTT
TRBJ2-2 once TRBV20-1 TRBD1 CSARSYRGTGELFF TGCAGTGCTAGATCCTACAGGGGAACCGGGGAGCTGTTTTTT
TRBJ2-1 NA TRBV7-3 NA CASSQGANNEQFF TGTGCCAGCTCACAGGGCGCGAACAATGAGCAGTTCTTC
TRBJ2-1 NA TRBV11-2 NA CASSLDRGALYNEQFF TGTGCCAGCAGCTTAGATCGGGGGGCCCTTTACAATGAGCAGTTCTTC
TRBJ2-5 NA TRBV3-1 NA CASTLTRGGAGTETQYF TGTGCCAGCACCCTGACCCGAGGGGGAGCCGGGACGGAGACCCAGTACTTC
TRBJ2-1 NA TRBV9 NA CASSVGLDNEQFF TGTGCCAGCAGCGTAGGGCTAGACAATGAGCAGTTCTTC
TRBJ1-1 once TRBV5-6 NA CASSSDTSWNTEAFF TGTGCCAGCAGCTCAGACACTTCCTGGAACACTGAAGCTTTCTTT
TRBJ1-1 NA TRBV9 NA CASSVALTMTEAFF TGTGCCAGCAGCGTAGCTCTGACTATGACTGAAGCTTTCTTT
TRBJ1-5 NA TRBV20-1 NA CSADAGSGLNQPQHF TGCAGTGCTGACGCAGGTTCGGGCCTCAATCAGCCCCAGCATTTT
TRBJ1-3 NA TRBV10-3 NA CAISESPMSSGNTIYF TGTGCCATCAGTGAGAGTCCCATGAGCTCTGGAAACACCATATATTTT
TRBJ2-1 NA TRBV20-1 TRBD2 CSARDPLKGRREVGEQFF TGCAGTGCTAGAGATCCTTTGAAGGGTCGGCGGGAGGTTGGTGAGCAGTTCTTC
TRBJ1-1 NA TRBV20-1 NA CSARGVGFSEAFF TGCAGTGCTAGAGGAGTGGGGTTCTCTGAAGCTTTCTTT
TRBJ2-7 NA TRBV24-1 NA CATSDSGSSYEQYF TGTGCCACCAGTGATTCCGGGTCGTCCTACGAGCAGTACTTC
TRBJ2-7 NA TRBV15 NA CATSRPQEQGGEQYF TGTGCCACCAGCAGACCTCAAGAACAGGGCGGCGAGCAGTACTTC
TRBJ2-7 many TRBV6-6 TRBD2 CASSYSSLAGEYEQYF TGTGCCAGCAGTTACTCGTCACTAGCGGGAGAATACGAGCAGTACTTC
TRBJ2-3 NA TRBV5-6 NA CASSLGGNFIIDGKYF TGTGCCAGCAGCTTGGGGGGAAACTTTATAATTGACGGGAAGTATTTT
TRBJ2-3 NA TRBV9 NA CASSIPSGIGSDTQYF TGTGCCAGCAGCATCCCCAGCGGAATTGGGTCAGATACGCAGTATTTT
TRBJ2-1 NA TRBV5-1 TRBD1 CASSFRQGTYNEQFF TGCGCCAGCAGCTTCCGACAGGGGACCTACAATGAGCAGTTCTTC
TRBJ1-2 NA TRBV7-9 NA CASSLVEGDYGYTF TGTGCCAGCAGCTTAGTTGAGGGGGACTATGGCTACACCTTC
TRBJ2-7 once TRBV2 TRBD1 CASSEAGDSSSYEQYF TGTGCCAGCAGTGAAGCGGGGGACAGCAGCTCCTACGAGCAGTACTTC
TRBJ2-4 NA TRBV5-1 NA CASSQGQGGKNIQYF TGCGCCAGCAGCCAAGGGCAGGGAGGCAAAAACATTCAGTACTTC
TRBJ2-1 NA TRBV7-7 TRBD2 CASSLAPILAGGPHEQFF TGTGCTAGCAGCTTAGCACCTATCTTAGCGGGAGGGCCCCATGAGCAGTTCTTC
TRBJ1-1 NA TRBV7-9 NA CASSLVSGEAFF TGTGCCAGCAGCTTAGTGTCTGGTGAAGCTTTCTTT
TRBJ1-2 NA TRBV19 NA CASSILQRTDSQTF TGTGCCAGTAGTATCTTGCAGCGGACAGACTCTCAAACCTTC
TRBJ1-5 NA TRBV7-2 NA CASSLDTQPQHF TGTGCCAGCAGCTTAGACACACAGCCCCAGCATTTT
TRBJ2-7 NA TRBV7-9 NA CASSTPDRNYEQYF TGTGCCAGCAGCACCCCGGACAGAAACTACGAGCAGTACTTC
TRBJ2-1 NA TRBV9 TRBD1 CASTKAGTGFNEQFF TGTGCCAGCACGAAAGCGGGGACAGGGTTTAATGAGCAGTTCTTC
TRBJ2-7 once TRBV5-1 NA CASSLDSGTASYEQYF TGCGCCAGCAGCTTGGACTCCGGGACTGCCTCCTACGAGCAGTACTTC
TRBJ2-1 once TRBV6-5 TRBD1 CASIIMAGQVYNEQFF TGTGCCAGCATTATAATGGCGGGACAGGTGTACAATGAGCAGTTCTTC
TRBJ2-7 once TRBV11-1 NA CASSSEYEQYF TGTGCCAGCAGCTCCGAATACGAGCAGTACTTC
TRBJ2-1 few TRBV19 TRBD2 CASSIAGGPNEQFF TGTGCCAGTAGTATAGCGGGGGGGCCGAATGAGCAGTTCTTC
TRBJ1-6 once TRBV7-9 TRBD1 CASRNTGDYNSPLHF TGTGCCAGCAGGAATACAGGGGATTATAATTCACCCCTCCACTTT
TRBJ2-2 NA TRBV6-5 NA CASSYRGNTGELFF TGTGCCAGCAGTTACCGGGGGAACACCGGGGAGCTGTTTTTT
TRBJ2-2 NA TRBV29-1 NA CSVEDQVAGELFF TGCAGCGTTGAAGACCAGGTGGCCGGGGAGCTGTTTTTT
TRBJ2-1 once TRBV11-3 TRBD1 CASSIYRGNEQFF TGTGCCAGCAGCATTTACAGGGGGAATGAGCAGTTCTTC
TRBJ2-6 NA TRBV27 NA CASSTSGANVLTF TGTGCCAGCAGCACCTCTGGGGCCAACGTCCTGACTTTC
TRBJ2-1 NA TRBV24-1 TRBD1 CATSDRGPEVGNEQFF TGTGCCACCAGCGACAGGGGCCCGGAGGTGGGAAATGAGCAGTTCTTC
TRBJ2-7 once TRBV27 NA CASSLDMTYEQYF TGTGCCAGCAGCTTAGACATGACCTACGAGCAGTACTTC
TRBJ1-3 NA TRBV29-1 NA CSVVRPSSGNTIYF TGCAGCGTTGTGCGGCCGAGCTCTGGAAACACCATATATTTT
TRBJ1-2 NA TRBV7-9 NA CASSARGSTSGYTF TGTGCCAGCAGCGCCAGGGGTTCGACTAGTGGCTACACCTTC
TRBJ2-3 NA TRBV14 NA CASSQLGSTDTQYF TGTGCCAGCAGCCAACTGGGGTCCACAGATACGCAGTATTTT
TRBJ1-2 NA TRBV7-2 TRBD1 CASSERTGGIYGYTF TGTGCCAGCAGCGAGAGGACAGGGGGAATCTATGGCTACACCTTC
TRBJ2-2 NA TRBV10-3 NA CAISDRAPNTGELFF TGTGCCATCAGTGACAGGGCTCCGAACACCGGGGAGCTGTTTTTT
TRBJ1-2 once TRBV27 TRBD1 CASSSIQGARGYTF TGTGCCAGCAGTTCGATACAGGGGGCACGAGGCTACACCTTC
TRBJ1-1 NA TRBV2 NA CASSVTGTMNTEAFF TGTGCCAGCAGCGTTACAGGGACGATGAACACTGAAGCTTTCTTT
TRBJ1-6 NA TRBV27 NA CASSPRAVNSPLHF TGTGCCAGCAGTCCCCGGGCAGTTAATTCACCCCTCCACTTT
TRBJ2-7 NA TRBV7-8 TRBD1 CASSRRDRGEYEQYF TGTGCCAGCAGCCGAAGGGACAGGGGGGAGTACGAGCAGTACTTC
TRBJ2-1 NA TRBV7-9 TRBD2 CASSDATSGIHNEQFF TGTGCCAGCAGCGATGCTACTAGCGGGATTCACAATGAGCAGTTCTTC
TRBJ2-7 few TRBV15 TRBD1 CATSRDLGTGEPEQYF TGTGCCACCAGCAGAGATCTCGGGACAGGGGAACCCGAGCAGTACTTC